The present entry profiles one T cell receptor (beta chain) with its context. The data were obtained in a study of blood T cell repertoires in COVID-19. Study-wide context: The United States, Italy and Spain provided the acute and convalescent COVID-19 samples. PBMCs, B-cell-depleted T cells, or T cells provided the cDNA or gDNA that made up the material.

The germline CDR1 and CDR2 sequences are SGHAT and FQDESV (reference sequence). CDR3 length: 15 residues. Trimming took 5 bases from V and 3 from J, leaving 16 bases between them. Source study methods: Reference gene primer amplification in the assay estimated nucleated cell counts. Only in-frame clones appear in the TCRdb table, and some are missing; sequencing was by immunoSEQ multiplex PCR. That table supplies the V and J calls and clone size; D and trimming were determined from the DNA. Here the sample spans some 120,000 clones, roughly 84% being singletons. V usage is TRBV11-1 and J usage is TRBJ2-5; D might be TRBD2 (5 bases). The sequence came from a woman aged 25 to 39 who had recovered from COVID-19. Sequenced: peripheral blood. The CDR3 sequence: CASSARAGGKETQYF. DNA for the CDR3: TGTGCCAGCAGCGCTAGGGCAGGAGGAAAAGAGACCCAGTACTTC.